This TCR beta chain was identified in a study of CD8+ T cells in alopecia areata. cDNA serving as the sequencing template came from extracted, reverse transcribed RNA. The data were produced by immunoSEQ multiplex PCR, yet TCRdb's version contains in-frame clones alone and is incomplete. The sample has about 97,000 clones, roughly two fifths seen once; the top ten hold around 1.5%. The CDR3 has 15 amino acids. J lost 7 bases, V lost 1 base, and 7 bases had no gene match. Germline CDR1 and CDR2: SGHVS and FQNEAQ. V is TRBV7-8 and J is TRBJ2-1; TRBD1 aligns across 7 bases. The source is a human donor with alopecia areata. The sample was CD4+ T cells sorted from blood. The CDR3 nucleotides read TGTGCCAGCAGCTTAGGTGACAGGGTAAGAAATGAGCAGTTCTTC. It codes for CASSLGDRVRNEQFF.